The 15 T cell receptor beta chains listed next were all sequenced from one sample in a study of pediatric ulcerative colitis. Sequenced by immunoSEQ multiplex PCR; TCRdb stores in-frame clones only, minus some. Among about 15,000 clones, around 90% were seen once, and the ten largest hold 0.8% to 1%. The sequenced sample consisted of blood. The receptor source for this set is a boy aged 5-17 years with moderate ulcerative colitis.

V is TRBV7-9 and J is TRBJ1-1; 8 positions match TRBD1. The ends lost 3 bases at V and 6 bases at J; junction bases unmatched: 9. CDR1 SEHNR and CDR2 FQNEAQ come from the germline V gene (reference sequence). This CDR3 spans 15 amino acids. CDR3 amino acids: CASSFLSDRGPEAFF. The CDR3 nucleotides read TGTGCCAGCAGCTTCCTCTCCGACAGGGGTCCTGAAGCTTTCTTT. Full variable domain (missing parts from reference TRBV7-9 and TRBJ1-1): DTGVSQNPRHKITKRGQNVTFRCDPISEHNRLYWYRQTLGQGPEFLTYFQNEAQLEKSRLLSDRFSAERPKGSFSTLEIQRTEQGDSAMYLCASSFLSDRGPEAFFGQGTRLTVV.

In this sample, this clone turned up once. The chain employs TRBV2 and TRBJ2-1; TRBD1 agrees at 9 bases. V lost 2 bases to trimming and J lost 8 bases; unmatched junction nucleotides: 4. Germline assignment: CDR1 SNHLY and CDR2 FYNNEI. This CDR3 region has 14 residues. In nucleotides, the CDR3 is TGTGCCAGCAGTGAACTCTGGGACAGGGATGAGCAGTTCTTC. This sequence encodes CASSELWDRDEQFF.

The CDR3: CASSPRLNTEAFF. Written as DNA, the CDR3 is TGTGCCAGCAGCCCCCGATTGAACACTGAAGCTTTCTTT. V is TRBV7-3 and J is TRBJ1-1; D unclear. CDR1 is SGHTA and CDR2 is FQGTGA in the germline V gene. The CDR3 runs to 13 residues. Trimming left V 5 bases short and J 0 bases short, with 7 bases between.

The genes are TRBV28 and TRBJ2-2; 8 nucleotides line up with TRBD2. J gave up 8 bases and V 7 bases, and 9 bases lay outside the gene matches. This CDR3 is 14 amino acids long. Germline assignment: CDR1 MDHEN and CDR2 SYDVKM. The CDR3 DNA reads as TGTGCCAGCACCTCACCGGGGGGGAAAGGGGAGCTGTTTTTT. Protein: CASTSPGGKGELFF.

This chain connects TRBV28 to TRBJ1-3; 7 bases match TRBD1. The CDR3 contains 15 residues. V shed 6 bases and J 4 bases; nucleotides not matched to a gene: 9. Germline V lookup: CDR1 MDHEN, CDR2 SYDVKM. CDR3 residues: CASREGGADGNTIYF. The CDR3 bases are TGTGCCAGCAGGGAAGGGGGCGCGGACGGAAACACCATATATTTT.

This chain uses TRBV19 with TRBJ1-2; 7 bases line up with TRBD1. V was clipped by 5 bases and J by 1 base; unmatched bases: 16. CDR3 length equals 18 residues. Germline CDR1 LNHDA, CDR2 SQIVND (reference sequence). The CDR3 sequence: CASSSPPHTGDINYGYTF. For the CDR3, the DNA is TGTGCCAGTAGTTCCCCCCCCCATACAGGGGATATTAACTATGGCTACACCTTC. The complete variable domain, with remaining parts taken from reference TRBV19 and TRBJ1-2, reads DGGITQSPKYLFRKEGQNVTLSCEQNLNHDAMYWYRQDPGQGLRLIYYSQIVNDFQKGDIAEGYSVSREKKESFPLTVTSAQKNPTAFYLCASSSPPHTGDINYGYTFGSGTRLTVV.

The chain combines TRBV25-1 with TRBJ2-3, with a tentative D call TRBD1 (6 bases). The CDR3 loop spans 17 amino acids. Germline loops: CDR1 MGHDK, CDR2 SYGVNS. The ends were cut back, 1 base at V and 0 bases at J, with 14 bases in the middle. CDR3 DNA sequence: TGTGCCAGCAGTGAATTTTTAGGGGGTACTAGCACAGATACGCAGTATTTT. This translates into CASSEFLGGTSTDTQYF.

In DNA, the CDR3 is TGCAACCTCCGGGACAGGGTCGAGCAGTACTTC. It specifies CNLRDRVEQYF. The rearrangement uses TRBV29-1 and TRBJ2-7; 9 bases align to TRBD1. Germline values: CDR1 SQVTM, CDR2 ANQGSEA. There are 11 residues in the CDR3.

Note on this clone: The germline gene is not matched at one end of the junction; a read error may be the cause. The chain couples TRBV29-1 to TRBJ1-1; maybe TRBD1 (5 bases). Germline V lookup: CDR1 SQVTM, CDR2 ANQGSEA. The CDR3 is made up of 14 amino acids. The CDR3 here is CSLEGVRGVAEAFF. CDR3 sequence (DNA): TGCAGCCTTGAGGGAGTTCGGGGGGTCGCTGAAGCTTTCTTT. Filled out from reference TRBV29-1 and TRBJ1-1, the complete variable domain reads SAVISQKPSRDICQRGTSLTIQCQVDSQVTMMFWYRQQPGQSLTLIATANQGSEATYESGFVIDKFPISRPNLTFSTLTVSNMSPEDSSIYLCSLEGVRGVAEAFFGQGTRLTVV.

J is TRBJ2-6 and V is TRBV28; D is unresolved. Trimming took 8 bases from V and 1 from J, leaving 6 bases between them. The CDR3 is made up of 13 amino acids. The germline gives CDR1 MDHEN, CDR2 SYDVKM. CDR3 in amino acids: CASHLSGANVLTF. In DNA form, the CDR3 reads TGTGCCAGCCACTTGTCTGGGGCCAACGTCCTGACTTTC. The variable domain in full, completed from reference TRBV28 and TRBJ2-6, reads DVKVTQSSRYLVKRTGEKVFLECVQDMDHENMFWYRQDPGLGLRLIYFSYDVKMKEKGDIPEGYSVSREKKERFSLILESASTNQTSMYLCASHLSGANVLTFGAGSRLTVL.

The J gene is TRBJ2-1, the V gene TRBV5-1; D not certain. The germline gives CDR1 SGHRS, CDR2 YFSETQ. Trimming took 4 bases from V and 5 from J, leaving 19 bases between them. The CDR3 extends over 16 amino acids. Here the CDR3 reads CASSPVSFPPNNEQFF. CDR3 sequence (DNA): TGCGCCAGCAGCCCCGTTAGCTTCCCCCCAAACAATGAGCAGTTCTTC.

The DNA of the CDR3 is TGTGCCAGCATGACTCCGGGACAGCTAAGAACCTACGAGCAGTACTTC. This sequence encodes CASMTPGQLRTYEQYF. J is TRBJ2-7 and V is TRBV2; TRBD1 agrees at 7 bases. The CDR3 extends over 16 amino acids. Germline V gives CDR1 SNHLY, CDR2 FYNNEI. V trimming: 7 bases; J trimming: 2 bases; junction bases outside the gene matches: 14.

The chain recombines TRBV10-2 with TRBJ1-4; D gene uncertain. CDR1 and CDR2 (germline): WSHSY, SAAADI. Trimming took off 3 bases at V and 3 bases at J, with 17 bases between the two ends. This CDR3 has 17 amino acids. CDR3 residues: CASSELETVWANEKLFF. The CDR3 DNA reads as TGCGCCAGCAGTGAATTGGAGACGGTTTGGGCTAATGAAAAACTGTTTTTT.

The chain joins TRBV15 to TRBJ2-3, with 10 bases aligning to TRBD2. This CDR3 contains 17 residues. V gave up 8 bases and J gave up 2 bases; unmatched junction bases: 13. From germline, CDR1 is LNHNV and CDR2 YYDKDF (reference sequence). CDR3 region: CATEKRGGSGITDTQYF. CDR3 nucleotide sequence: TGTGCCACCGAAAAGCGGGGGGGCTCTGGAATCACAGATACGCAGTATTTT. The entire variable domain, with the rest obtained from reference TRBV15 and TRBJ2-3, is as follows: DAMVIQNPRYQVTQFGKPVTLSCSQTLNHNVMYWYQQKSSQAPKLLFHYYDKDFNNEADTPDNFQSRRPNTSFCFLDIRSPGLGDTAMYLCATEKRGGSGITDTQYFGPGTRLTVL.

The chain carries TRBV28 and TRBJ2-2; D unclear. The CDR3 covers 13 residues. Deletions cut 5 bases from V and 4 bases from J, with 8 bases between. Germline assignment: CDR1 MDHEN and CDR2 SYDVKM. The DNA for the CDR3 is TGTGCCAGCAGTCCTCGGACCACCGGGGAGCTGTTTTTT. Translation: CASSPRTTGELFF.